One and the same sample provided the 20 T cell receptor beta chains below, sequenced in a study of lymphopenia after photon versus proton radiotherapy (dated by TCRdb to the late 2010s). Library generation was performed with the immunoSEQ multiplex PCR assay. Here the immuneACCESS table is served through TCRdb, limited to in-frame sequences with V and J called. Missing clones are a known gap in these copies; in checked studies unresolved V genes cover under half, and the rest lacks a known reason. The sample table shows about 65,000 clones, and over 70% are seen once. Of the sample, 9.5% to 14% is held by the ten largest clones. Source: peripheral blood, taken from a patient treated with proton-based radiotherapy. The receptor set was obtained from a man of 80 years or more with esophageal cancer.

V usage is TRBV7-2 and J usage is TRBJ2-7, with D possibly being TRBD1 or TRBD2 (5 bases each). V was cut by 5 bases and J by 7 bases, with 15 bases left in between. CDR1 and CDR2 from the germline V gene are SGHTA and FQGNSA. The CDR3 runs to 13 residues. CDR3 nucleotide sequence: TGTGCCAGCAGCAGGGACCATAAGGGTGAGCAGTACTTC. This codes for CASSRDHKGEQYF.

The rearrangement joins TRBV5-6 to TRBJ1-2; 8 bases line up with TRBD1. Per the germline V gene, CDR1 is SGHDT and CDR2 is YYEEEE. J gave up 8 bases and V 4 bases, and 10 bases lay outside the gene matches. The length of the CDR3 is 14 residues. CDR3 coding DNA: TGTGCCAGCAGCAGAAATCACAGGGGGTCCGGCTACACCTTC. It codes for CASSRNHRGSGYTF.

CDR3 sequence (DNA): TGTGCCAGCAGCTTATCTTTAGTATTCTACGAGCAGTACTTC. Amino acid sequence: CASSLSLVFYEQYF. The chain employs TRBV7-9 and TRBJ2-7, with unresolved D. V gave up 2 bases and J gave up 3 bases, with 11 bases separating them. The CDR3 extends over 14 amino acids. Germline values: CDR1 SEHNR, CDR2 FQNEAQ (reference sequence).

With respect to this clone: Other DNA sequences in the same sample also yield this CDR3. V and J are TRBV5-1 and TRBJ2-3; 8 bases align to TRBD1. V shed 3 bases and J 1 base; nucleotides not matched to a gene: 4. Germline V gene lookup returns CDR1 SGHRS and CDR2 YFSETQ. This CDR3 comprises 15 residues. The chain's CDR3 is CASSYGQGGTDTQYF. The CDR3, as DNA: TGCGCCAGCAGCTATGGACAGGGTGGCACAGATACGCAGTATTTT. Complete variable domain (other parts from reference TRBV5-1 and TRBJ2-3): KAGVTQTPRYLIKTRGQQVTLSCSPISGHRSVSWYQQTPGQGLQFLFEYFSETQRNKGNFPGRFSGRQFSNSRSEMNVSTLELGDSALYLCASSYGQGGTDTQYFGPGTRLTVL.

The chain links TRBV27 to TRBJ2-7, with 16 positions matching TRBD2. Trimming removed 8 bases from V and 4 bases from J; junction bases left unmatched: 14. The CDR3 totals 18 residues. Germline CDR1 and CDR2: MNHEY and SMNVEV (reference sequence). For the CDR3, the DNA is TGTGCCAGCGCTTACACGCCGGGACTAGCGGGGGGGCCGTACGAGCAGTACTTC. It yields the protein CASAYTPGLAGGPYEQYF.

CDR3 sequence (DNA): TGTGCCAGCAGCGTAGGACTAATTACCGAGCAGTACTTC. This sequence encodes CASSVGLITEQYF. This chain joins TRBV9 and TRBJ2-5; tentatively, D is TRBD2 (5 bases). The J call may be incorrect, as the DNA end agrees better with TRBJ2-7. Looked up from germline, CDR1 is SGDLS and CDR2 is YYNGEE. The CDR3 length is 13 residues.

This clone has a handful of counts. The V and J genes are TRBV5-1 and TRBJ1-2; 10 positions agree with TRBD1. The trim removed 7 bases at V and 5 bases at J, leaving 14 bases unmatched. CDR1 and CDR2 (germline): SGHRS, YFSETQ. The CDR3 runs to 16 residues. CDR3 coding DNA: TGCGCCAGCGCACCTACCTATCCGGGACAGGGGTATGGCTACACCTTC. The encoded protein is CASAPTYPGQGYGYTF.

The J gene is TRBJ1-1, the V gene TRBV12-5; no definite D call. Germline assignment: CDR1 LGHNT and CDR2 FRNRAP. Trimming took off 6 bases at V and 5 bases at J, with 13 bases between the two ends. CDR3 length: 13 residues. The CDR3 sequence: CASGMRSGTEAFF. The CDR3 DNA reads as TGTGCTAGTGGCATGAGGAGTGGTACTGAAGCTTTCTTT.

This clone was counted ten times or more. The chain employs TRBV10-3 and TRBJ1-2; D gene unclear. Between the trimmed V and J ends, which lost 10 bases and 4 bases, there was a span of 16 bases. The germline V gene has CDR1 ENHRY and CDR2 SYGVKD. The CDR3 covers 13 residues. CDR3 region: CATRIQPFYGYTF. In DNA form, the CDR3 reads TGTGCCACCAGGATACAGCCGTTCTATGGCTACACCTTC.

V usage is TRBV19 and J usage is TRBJ2-7, with D possibly TRBD1 on 6 matching bases. Trimming removed 1 base at V and 4 bases at J, with 20 bases between. The CDR3 spans 17 residues. The V gene's germline CDR1 is LNHDA and CDR2 SQIVND (reference sequence). CDR3 residues: CASSIGAARGIRYEQYF. For the CDR3, the DNA is TGTGCCAGTAGTATAGGGGCGGCTAGGGGGATACGGTACGAGCAGTACTTC.

V usage is TRBV1 and J usage is TRBJ1-1. TRBV1 is classified as a pseudogene. The CDR3 has 14 residues. CDR3 protein: CTSTLSRRNTEAFF. DNA for the CDR3: TGCACCAGCACTTTATCTCGACGTAACACTGAAGCTTTCTTT.

The V call is TRBV7-3, the J call TRBJ2-7, with 9 bases matching TRBD2. In germline, CDR1 is SGHTA, CDR2 FQGTGA. V was clipped by 5 bases and J by 5 bases; unmatched bases: 7. This CDR3 spans 14 amino acids. The CDR3 reads CASSLSGGPNEQYF. CDR3 nucleotide sequence: TGTGCCAGCAGCCTCAGCGGGGGGCCCAACGAGCAGTACTTC.

The chain recombines TRBV21-1 with TRBJ1-4. TRBV21-1 is assigned pseudogene status. The CDR3 totals 16 residues. Here the CDR3 reads CASSKGTNWGRGKLFF. CDR3 bases: TGTGCCAGCAGCAAAGGAACGAACTGGGGAAGAGGAAAACTGTTTTTT.

The rearrangement uses TRBV18 and TRBJ1-1, with D uncertain. V was cut by 3 bases and J by 6 bases, with 23 bases left in between. Germline assignment: CDR1 KGHSH and CDR2 LQKENI. The CDR3 has 17 residues. The CDR3 nucleotides are TGTGCCAGCTCACCGCTTGACTTGGACGGAGAAGCGGCTGAAGCTTTCTTT. Translating it yields CASSPLDLDGEAAEAFF.

This clone appeared a single time. The chain joins TRBV4-1 to TRBJ2-1, with 12 nucleotides matching TRBD1. CDR1 is MGHRA and CDR2 is YSYEKL in the germline V gene. This CDR3 has 16 residues. The ends lost 4 bases at V and 7 bases at J; junction bases unmatched: 8. DNA of the CDR3: TGCGCCAGCAGCCTGACCGGGACAGGGGGCGGGAATGAGCAGTTCTTC. Its translation is CASSLTGTGGGNEQFF.

The chain carries TRBV2 and TRBJ2-5; D may be TRBD1 (6 bases). This CDR3 is built from 15 residues. The germline CDR1 and CDR2 sequences are SNHLY and FYNNEI. Trimming shortened V by 2 bases and J by 4 bases, and 14 bases separated the two germline ends. The CDR3: CASSESRQALETQYF. In nucleotides, the CDR3 is TGTGCCAGCAGTGAAAGCCGACAGGCGCTAGAGACCCAGTACTTC.

V is TRBV9 and J is TRBJ2-6; D gene uncertain. Germline V lookup: CDR1 SGDLS, CDR2 YYNGEE. The CDR3 is 17 amino acids. Trimming removed 0 bases at V and 0 bases at J, with 10 bases between. CDR3 nucleotide sequence: TGTGCCAGCAGCGTAGTGAGTTGGATCTCTGGGGCCAACGTCCTGACTTTC. It specifies CASSVVSWISGANVLTF.

The rearrangement links TRBV19 to TRBJ1-2, with TRBD1 as a possible D gene (6 bases). Trimming took 6 bases from V and 10 from J, leaving 12 bases between them. This CDR3 is 11 amino acids long. Germline V CDR1 and CDR2: LNHDA, SQIVND (reference sequence). The CDR3 DNA is TGTGCCAGTAGGGCCGGGACAAACTACACCTTC. It is translated as CASRAGTNYTF. The whole variable domain, remainder taken from reference TRBV19 and TRBJ1-2, is DGGITQSPKYLFRKEGQNVTLSCEQNLNHDAMYWYRQDPGQGLRLIYYSQIVNDFQKGDIAEGYSVSREKKESFPLTVTSAQKNPTAFYLCASRAGTNYTFGSGTRLTVV.

This chain connects TRBV7-7 to TRBJ2-7; TRBD1 might be the D (6 bases). The CDR3 is made up of 13 amino acids. Germline values: CDR1 SSHAT, CDR2 FNYEAQ (reference sequence). V shed 1 base and J shed 7 bases, with 11 bases lying between them. Written as DNA, the CDR3 is TGTGCCAGCAGCTTAGGGCAGGGGAATGAGCAGTACTTC. It encodes CASSLGQGNEQYF.

The chain joins TRBV5-1 to TRBJ2-7; TRBD2 matches at 9 bases. The CDR3 contains 15 residues. The trim removed 4 bases at V and 3 bases at J, leaving 8 bases unmatched. Germline values: CDR1 SGHRS, CDR2 YFSETQ. Here the CDR3 reads CASSRSGSALYEQYF. Here the CDR3 DNA reads TGCGCCAGCAGCCGTAGCGGGAGTGCCCTCTACGAGCAGTACTTC. Full variable domain (missing parts from reference TRBV5-1 and TRBJ2-7): KAGVTQTPRYLIKTRGQQVTLSCSPISGHRSVSWYQQTPGQGLQFLFEYFSETQRNKGNFPGRFSGRQFSNSRSEMNVSTLELGDSALYLCASSRSGSALYEQYFGPGTRLTVT.